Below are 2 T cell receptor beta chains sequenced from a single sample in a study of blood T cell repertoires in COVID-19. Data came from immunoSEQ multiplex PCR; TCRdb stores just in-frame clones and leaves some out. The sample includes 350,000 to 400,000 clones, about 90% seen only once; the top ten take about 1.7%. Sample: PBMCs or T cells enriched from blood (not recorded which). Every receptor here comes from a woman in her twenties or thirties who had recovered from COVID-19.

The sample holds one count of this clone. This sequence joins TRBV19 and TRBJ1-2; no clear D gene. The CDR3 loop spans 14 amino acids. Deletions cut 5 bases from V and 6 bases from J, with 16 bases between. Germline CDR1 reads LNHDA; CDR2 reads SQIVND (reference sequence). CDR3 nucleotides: TGTGCCAGTAGTTTTCCCGCCGGGCGGGATGGCTACACCTTC. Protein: CASSFPAGRDGYTF.

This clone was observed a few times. CDR3 DNA: TGTGCCAGCAGGGGACAGGGTCTAGGGACCTACGAGCAGTACTTC. Translation gives CASRGQGLGTYEQYF. The J gene is TRBJ2-7, the V gene TRBV28; TRBD1 agrees at 9 bases. Unmatched junction bases numbered 8, after V lost 6 bases and J lost 2 bases. The V gene's germline CDR1 is MDHEN and CDR2 SYDVKM. The CDR3 is 15 amino acids.